This T cell receptor (beta chain) was profiled in a study of blood T cells in healthy people across ages. PCR was performed a second time for roughly 7 to 12 cycles using a sample-barcoded 5' primer and a J-beta primer mix. From the 5' RACE reads, TCRdb called clonotypes with MiXCR, one entry per CDR3 protein. In the table there are some 750,000 distinct CDR3 sequences, 22% of which are singletons. Total RNA was isolated from each sample in quantities of at least 6 micrograms. Looked up from germline, CDR1 is MNHNS and CDR2 is SASEGT. CDR3 length: 14 amino acids. Trimming left V 6 bases short and J 7 bases short, with 15 bases between.

Sequencing input: blood. V gene TRBV6-1 combines with J gene TRBJ1-4, with a weak D call TRBD1 (6 bases). The receptor's source is an older man in good health. CDR3 sequence reads: CASRTGGGGEKLFF. DNA for the CDR3: TGTGCCAGCAGGACTGGAGGGGGGGGTGAAAAACTGTTTTTT.